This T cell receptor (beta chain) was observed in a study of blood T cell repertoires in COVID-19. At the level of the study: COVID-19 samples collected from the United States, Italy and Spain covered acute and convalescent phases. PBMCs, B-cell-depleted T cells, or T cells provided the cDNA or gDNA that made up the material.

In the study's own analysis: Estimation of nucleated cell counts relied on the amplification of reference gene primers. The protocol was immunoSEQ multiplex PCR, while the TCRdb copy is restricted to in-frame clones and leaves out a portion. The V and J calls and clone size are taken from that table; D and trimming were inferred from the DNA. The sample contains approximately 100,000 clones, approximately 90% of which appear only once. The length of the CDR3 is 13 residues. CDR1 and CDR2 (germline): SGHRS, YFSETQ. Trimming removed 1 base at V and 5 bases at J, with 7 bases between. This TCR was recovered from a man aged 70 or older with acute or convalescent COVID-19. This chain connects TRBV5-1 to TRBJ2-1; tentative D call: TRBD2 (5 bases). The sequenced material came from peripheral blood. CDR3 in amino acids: CASSLSSNNEQFF. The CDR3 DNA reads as TGCGCCAGCAGCTTGTCTAGCAACAATGAGCAGTTCTTC.